This passage covers 9 T cell receptor beta chains from one sample sequenced in a study of human T cells and chemical hapten exposure. Time point described: patch test 3, about 24 weeks after DPC sensitization. Treatment here: therapeutic diphenylcyclopropenone sensitization with weekly scalp DPC. TCRdb ran MiXCR on the RACE reads and lists one entry per CDR3 protein. The sample has some 79,000 distinct CDR3 sequences, 10% to 14% seen once. The sample here was whole blood, taken in connection with sensitization to the hapten diphenylcyclopropenone (DPC). These receptors all come from a woman aged 50 to 60 with alopecia areata. Some clones in this sample may be carry-over from other donors' samples.

The table lists this clonotype with many counts. The CDR3 sequence is CASNGTPMYSPLHF. CDR3 bases: TGTGCCAGCAATGGGACCCCGATGTATTCACCCCTCCACTTT. J is TRBJ1-6 and V is TRBV28; maybe TRBD1 (5 bases). From germline, CDR1 is MDHEN and CDR2 SYDVKM. V lost 7 bases, J lost 8 bases, and 15 bases lay in between. This CDR3 spans 14 amino acids.

This clonotype was found a few times. The gene calls are TRBV12-3 or TRBV12-4 and TRBJ1-6; perhaps TRBD1 as D (5 bases). This CDR3 spans 14 amino acids. The V end lost 6 bases, the J end lost 7 bases, and 13 bases lay between the germline ends. In nucleotides, the CDR3 is TGTGCCAGCAGGATCGGGACTGAAAATTCACCCCTCCACTTT. It yields the protein CASRIGTENSPLHF.

A few counts support this clonotype. The V call is TRBV3-1, the J call TRBJ2-2; 14 bases fit TRBD2. Germline CDR1 LGHDT, CDR2 YNNKEL (reference sequence). With V trimmed by 0 bases and J by 4 bases, 4 bases remained unmatched. The length of the CDR3 is 18 residues. Here the CDR3 reads CASSQDAGLAGVTGELFF. Written as DNA, the CDR3 is TGTGCCAGCAGCCAAGATGCGGGACTAGCGGGAGTCACCGGGGAGCTGTTTTTT.

This clonotype was seen ten or more times. This chain joins TRBV3-1 and TRBJ2-5, with D possibly TRBD1 on 5 matching bases. The CDR3 sequence is 16 residues long. From germline, CDR1 is LGHDT and CDR2 YNNKEL (reference sequence). With 4 bases removed from V and 9 bases from J, the gap between germline ends came to 24 bases. CDR3 DNA: TGTGCCAGCAGCCCGCCGGGTTCTAGGGCGGAAGGGGCCCAGTACTTC. Its protein product is CASSPPGSRAEGAQYF.

This clonotype was seen a few times. The rearrangement uses TRBV19 and TRBJ2-5; 8 nucleotides agree with TRBD2. The CDR3 totals 14 residues. J gave up 1 base and V 6 bases, and 4 bases lay outside the gene matches. The germline V gene encodes CDR1 LNHDA and CDR2 SQIVND (reference sequence). The CDR3, as DNA: TGTGCCAGTAGATCTAGCGGGCCCCAAGAGACCCAGTACTTC. Amino acid sequence: CASRSSGPQETQYF.

This clonotype was seen repeatedly, ten times or more. DNA for the CDR3: TGCGCCAGCAGAGATAGCGGGGGGGGCACAGATACGCAGTATTTT. Residues: CASRDSGGGTDTQYF. This chain joins TRBV5-1 and TRBJ2-3; 11 nucleotides line up with TRBD2. This CDR3 has 15 amino acids. Germline V gives CDR1 SGHRS, CDR2 YFSETQ. The V and J ends lost 5 bases and 1 base, in that order; junction bases with no gene match: 3. Drawing the rest from reference TRBV5-1 and TRBJ2-3, the complete variable domain is KAGVTQTPRYLIKTRGQQVTLSCSPISGHRSVSWYQQTPGQGLQFLFEYFSETQRNKGNFPGRFSGRQFSNSRSEMNVSTLELGDSALYLCASRDSGGGTDTQYFGPGTRLTVL.

A few counts support this clonotype. The V and J genes are TRBV11-2 and TRBJ1-5; weak D call: TRBD1 (6 bases). The germline V gene has CDR1 SGHAT and CDR2 FQNNGV. The length of the CDR3 is 13 residues. Deletions cut 3 bases from V and 7 bases from J, with 10 bases between. The CDR3 reads CASSFKQGQPQHF. In DNA form, the CDR3 reads TGTGCCAGCAGCTTTAAACAGGGCCAGCCCCAGCATTTT.

The table lists this clonotype with many counts. The CDR3 reads CASSLTGQGTGDTQYF. DNA of the CDR3: TGTGCCAGCAGCTTAACGGGACAGGGAACAGGAGATACGCAGTATTTT. The chain links TRBV7-3 to TRBJ2-3; 9 bases agree with TRBD1. The CDR3 runs to 16 residues. The V segment lost 0 bases and the J segment 5 bases; nucleotides outside the gene matches: 6. Germline V CDR1 and CDR2: SGHTA, FQGTGA.

The chain links TRBV4-2 to TRBJ2-7; D gene ambiguous. The germline V gene encodes CDR1 LGHNA and CDR2 YNFKEQ. The CDR3 is 16 amino acids. V gave up 4 bases and J gave up 0 bases, with 16 bases separating them. CDR3 region: CASSRELLADSYEQYF. The DNA for the CDR3 is TGTGCCAGCAGCCGAGAGTTATTGGCGGACTCCTACGAGCAGTACTTC.